The present T cell receptor (beta chain) was sequenced within a study of PD-L1 blockade in urothelial cancer. In the study overall: At 6 weeks and at 3 weeks (second dose) after treatment start, blood was analyzed. Researchers found blood samples held a median of roughly 140,000 T cells. Study findings and constraints: Clones that were tumor-associated expanded more in the blood of durable-benefit patients at 3 weeks. Better progression-free and overall survival followed lower pretreatment blood clonality.

As to time point: peripheral blood 6 weeks after treatment start. This CDR3 is built from 19 residues. The ends lost 1 base at V and 0 bases at J; junction bases unmatched: 10. Germline CDR1 SEHNR, CDR2 FQNEAQ (reference sequence). Details on this clone: Its specificity is unknown.

The method was immunoSEQ multiplex PCR; TCRdb's version includes in-frame clones alone and lacks a portion of them. The data show fewer than 50,000 clones, more than 80% seen once. The gene calls are TRBV7-9 and TRBJ2-1; TRBD2 matches at 9 bases. The TCR comes from a man in his 70s with urothelial cancer. Material: PBMCs, obtained around atezolizumab (anti-PD-L1) treatment. This CDR3 reads CASSLGSLAGINSYNEQFF. CDR3 DNA: TGTGCCAGCAGCTTAGGTTCCCTAGCGGGAATAAACTCCTACAATGAGCAGTTCTTC.